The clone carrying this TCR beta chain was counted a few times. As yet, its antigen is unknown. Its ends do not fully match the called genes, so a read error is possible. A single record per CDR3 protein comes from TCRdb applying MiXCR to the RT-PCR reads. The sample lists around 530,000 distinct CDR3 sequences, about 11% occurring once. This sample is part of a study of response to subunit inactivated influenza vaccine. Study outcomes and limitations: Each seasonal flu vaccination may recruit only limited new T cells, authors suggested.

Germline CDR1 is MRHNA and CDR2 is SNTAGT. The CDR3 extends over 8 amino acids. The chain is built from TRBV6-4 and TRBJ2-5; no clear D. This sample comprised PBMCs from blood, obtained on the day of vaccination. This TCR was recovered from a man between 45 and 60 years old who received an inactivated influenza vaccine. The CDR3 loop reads CASSARCF. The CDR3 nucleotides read TGTGCCAGCAGCGCAAGGTGCTTC.